The 25 T cell receptor beta chains given below trace back to one sample, sequenced in a study of OX40 agonist ivuxolimab in advanced cancers. TCRdb keeps only in-frame clones here, not all; method: immunoSEQ multiplex PCR. The sample has some 20,000 clones, roughly 80% seen once. The starting material was CD4+ or CD8+ T cells sorted from blood, obtained in a trial of the OX40 agonist ivuxolimab. These receptors were collected from an adult with an advanced solid tumor such as melanoma, head and neck, liver or kidney cancer.

The chain uses TRBV7-9 and TRBJ2-7; 7 bases map to TRBD1. The CDR3 is made up of 14 amino acids. V shed 5 bases and J 3 bases; nucleotides not matched to a gene: 7. The germline V gene has CDR1 SEHNR and CDR2 FQNEAQ (reference sequence). This chain's CDR3 is CASSRQGTNYEQYF. In nucleotides, the CDR3 is TGTGCCAGCAGCCGACAGGGCACCAACTACGAGCAGTACTTC.

The CDR3 sequence: CASSQDGGTDTQYF. CDR3 nucleotide sequence: TGCGCCAGCAGCCAAGATGGGGGCACAGATACGCAGTATTTT. The V and J genes are TRBV4-3 and TRBJ2-3; D not certain. V lost 0 bases and J lost 1, with 5 bases in between. CDR3 length: 14 residues. Germline V gene data show CDR1 as LGHNA and CDR2 as YSLEER.

The table lists this clone with a few counts. CDR3 coding DNA: TGTGCCACGGGACAGGGCTACGAGCAGTACTTC. Encoded protein: CATGQGYEQYF. This chain uses TRBV2 with TRBJ2-7, with TRBD1 identical over 9 bases. The CDR3 length is 11 residues. The J segment lost 3 bases and the V segment lost 10 bases, leaving 1 base of the junction unmatched. Germline CDR1 and CDR2: SNHLY and FYNNEI.

The chain has TRBV27 and TRBJ2-1; D is possibly TRBD2 (6 bases). V lost 3 bases and J 0 bases, leaving 15 bases between the germline ends. CDR3 length equals 17 residues. Looked up from germline, CDR1 is MNHEY and CDR2 is SMNVEV (reference sequence). DNA of the CDR3: TGTGCCAGCAGTTTGGGGCTAGCGAGTATCTCCTACAATGAGCAGTTCTTC. Amino acids: CASSLGLASISYNEQFF.

The chain uses TRBV6-1 and TRBJ2-4; TRBD2 is a possible D gene (6 bases). CDR3 length equals 15 residues. V was pared by 4 bases and J by 6 bases, with 16 bases between. Germline V lookup: CDR1 MNHNS, CDR2 SASEGT. CDR3 region: CASSAGARLTNIQYF. The CDR3 DNA follows: TGTGCCAGCAGTGCGGGAGCCCGATTGACAAACATTCAGTACTTC.

The genes are TRBV19 and TRBJ2-5; D might be TRBD1 (6 bases). Looked up from germline, CDR1 is LNHDA and CDR2 is SQIVND (reference sequence). Trimming took 1 base from V and 3 from J, leaving 9 bases between them. The CDR3 has 14 amino acids. The CDR3 DNA reads TGTGCCAGTAGTATAGGGACAGTTGAAGAGACCCAGTACTTC. This sequence encodes CASSIGTVEETQYF.

This chain uses TRBV5-1 with TRBJ2-3; tentative D call: TRBD2 (6 bases). The germline V gene encodes CDR1 SGHRS and CDR2 YFSETQ. Trimming stripped 5 bases from V and 2 bases from J, with 15 bases between. The CDR3 has 15 residues. The CDR3 nucleotides are TGCGCCAGCAGACGGGGGAATCCGGCCACAGATACGCAGTATTTT. Translating it yields CASRRGNPATDTQYF. The entire variable domain, with the rest obtained from reference TRBV5-1 and TRBJ2-3, is as follows: KAGVTQTPRYLIKTRGQQVTLSCSPISGHRSVSWYQQTPGQGLQFLFEYFSETQRNKGNFPGRFSGRQFSNSRSEMNVSTLELGDSALYLCASRRGNPATDTQYFGPGTRLTVL.

The J gene is TRBJ1-6, the V gene TRBV19, with 8 bases fitting TRBD1. Per germline, CDR1 LNHDA and CDR2 SQIVND (reference sequence). Unmatched junction bases numbered 5, after V lost 6 bases and J lost 10 bases. This CDR3 is 13 amino acids long. Written as DNA, the CDR3 is TGTGCCAGTAGAGGACAGGGACAATCACCCCTCCACTTT. This translates into CASRGQGQSPLHF. The variable domain in full, completed from reference TRBV19 and TRBJ1-6, reads DGGITQSPKYLFRKEGQNVTLSCEQNLNHDAMYWYRQDPGQGLRLIYYSQIVNDFQKGDIAEGYSVSREKKESFPLTVTSAQKNPTAFYLCASRGQGQSPLHFGNGTRLTVT.

V gene TRBV5-1 combines with J gene TRBJ2-1; 11 nucleotides agree with TRBD2. The germline V gene has CDR1 SGHRS and CDR2 YFSETQ. The V gene end was trimmed by 2 bases and the J gene end by 6 bases; junction bases not matched to a gene: 4. CDR3 length: 15 amino acids. CDR3 DNA sequence: TGCGCCAGCAGCTTACTAGCGGGAGAAGGCAATGAGCAGTTCTTC. This gives the protein CASSLLAGEGNEQFF.

The chain recombines TRBV6-6 with TRBJ1-3; D remains ambiguous. Between the trimmed V and J ends, which lost 10 bases and 7 bases, there was a span of 11 bases. This CDR3 region has 11 residues. The V gene's germline CDR1 is MNHNY and CDR2 SVGAGI (reference sequence). CDR3 sequence (DNA): TGTGCCACCCTATCAACGAACACCATATATTTT. This encodes CATLSTNTIYF.

The chain couples TRBV11-1 to TRBJ2-4; D may be TRBD2 (5 bases). The germline gives CDR1 SGHAT, CDR2 FQDESV (reference sequence). The CDR3 consists of 14 residues. V was pared by 5 bases and J by 8 bases, with 16 bases between. The CDR3: CASSQDGVGYIQYF. The CDR3 nucleotides are TGTGCCAGCAGCCAGGACGGGGTCGGGTACATTCAGTACTTC.

This clone was seen only a few times. The V gene is TRBV19, the J gene TRBJ2-1; TRBD1 aligns across 7 bases. Germline V lookup: CDR1 LNHDA, CDR2 SQIVND (reference sequence). The CDR3 totals 13 residues. Trimming at V came to 1 base and at J to 15 bases, leaving 9 bases not matched to a gene. CDR3 sequence (DNA): TGTGCCAGTAGTATAGGTGGAACAGGGGTTGTGTTCTTC. Translation: CASSIGGTGVVFF.

The chain uses TRBV21-1 and TRBJ1-2. TRBV21-1 is noted as a pseudogene. The CDR3 contains 12 residues. The CDR3 sequence is CASSKRGDSYTF. The DNA of the CDR3 is TGTGCCAGCAGCAAAAGGGGAGACAGCTACACCTTC.

The chain couples TRBV30 to TRBJ1-1; weak D call: TRBD1 (5 bases). The germline V gene encodes CDR1 GTSNPN and CDR2 SVGIG (reference sequence). Trimming removed 1 base at V and 5 bases at J, with 11 bases between. The CDR3 extends over 13 amino acids. The CDR3 coding sequence is TGTGCCTGGAGTGGGGGCGGAAAAACTGAAGCTTTCTTT. Translation gives CAWSGGGKTEAFF.

This chain links TRBV5-6 with TRBJ2-1; the match to TRBD2 covers 13 bases. The J segment lost 7 bases and the V segment lost 3 bases, leaving 4 bases of the junction unmatched. The length of the CDR3 is 15 residues. Per germline, CDR1 SGHDT and CDR2 YYEEEE. This chain's CDR3 is CASSWGLAGINEQFF. CDR3 coding DNA: TGTGCCAGCAGCTGGGGACTAGCGGGGATAAATGAGCAGTTCTTC.

The rearrangement joins TRBV5-6 to TRBJ1-1; no reliable D call. Trimming took 4 bases from V and 1 from J, leaving 14 bases between them. Per the germline V gene, CDR1 is SGHDT and CDR2 is YYEEEE. The CDR3 totals 15 residues. CDR3 amino acids: CASSPERFRNTEAFF. The CDR3 coding sequence is TGTGCCAGCAGCCCCGAGAGGTTTCGGAACACTGAAGCTTTCTTT.

V usage is TRBV14 and J usage is TRBJ1-1, with D hard to call. The length of the CDR3 is 15 residues. Trimming left V 4 bases short and J 5 bases short, with 17 bases between. CDR1 is SGHDN and CDR2 is FVKESK in the germline V gene. In DNA, the CDR3 is TGTGCCAGCAGCCCCCTAGGGCCTGCCGGGACTGAAGCTTTCTTT. This gives the protein CASSPLGPAGTEAFF. Full variable domain (missing parts from reference TRBV14 and TRBJ1-1): EAGVTQFPSHSVIEKGQTVTLRCDPISGHDNLYWYRRVMGKEIKFLLHFVKESKQDESGMPNNRFLAERTGGTYSTLKVQPAELEDSGVYFCASSPLGPAGTEAFFGQGTRLTVV.

This chain connects TRBV2 to TRBJ1-1; 7 bases agree with TRBD1. The V gene's germline CDR1 is SNHLY and CDR2 FYNNEI. CDR3 length: 13 amino acids. The ends lost 5 bases at V and 5 bases at J; junction bases unmatched: 5. CDR3 coding DNA: TGTGCCAGCAGTTTACAGGGGCTAACTGAAGCTTTCTTT. Its protein is CASSLQGLTEAFF. Full variable domain (outside the CDR3, taken from reference TRBV2 and TRBJ1-1): EPEVTQTPSHQVTQMGQEVILRCVPISNHLYFYWYRQILGQKVEFLVSFYNNEISEKSEIFDDQFSVERPDGSNFTLKIRSTKLEDSAMYFCASSLQGLTEAFFGQGTRLTVV.

The chain uses TRBV5-4 and TRBJ2-7, with TRBD2 matching over 7 bases. J gave up 2 bases and V 2 bases, and 4 bases lay outside the gene matches. CDR1 is SGHNT, CDR2 YYREEE, per germline (reference sequence). The CDR3 is 14 residues long. CDR3 sequence (DNA): TGTGCCAGCAGCTTAAGGGACTACGCCTACGAGCAGTACTTC. It yields the protein CASSLRDYAYEQYF. The full variable domain, in which reference TRBV5-4 and TRBJ2-7 provide the parts outside the CDR3, is ETGVTQSPTHLIKTRGQQVTLRCSSQSGHNTVSWYQQALGQGPQFIFQYYREEENGRGNFPPRFSGLQFPNYSSELNVNALELDDSALYLCASSLRDYAYEQYFGPGTRLTVT.

This clone was observed a single time. The chain recombines TRBV27 with TRBJ2-1; 9 bases map to TRBD1. V gave up 3 bases and J gave up 9 bases; unmatched junction bases: 9. CDR1 and CDR2 (germline): MNHEY, SMNVEV (reference sequence). This CDR3 is built from 15 residues. The CDR3 DNA is TGTGCCAGCAGTTTCACGGGACAGGGAAGGGGTGAGCAGTTCTTC. Its translation is CASSFTGQGRGEQFF.

This chain links TRBV5-1 with TRBJ2-2; TRBD2 agrees at 16 bases. V gave up 4 bases and J gave up 7 bases; unmatched junction bases: 7. The CDR3 consists of 17 residues. Germline V gene sequence: CDR1 SGHRS, CDR2 YFSETQ. The CDR3 DNA sequence: TGCGCCAGCAGCGCCGGGACTAGCGGGAGGGCCAACGGGGAGCTGTTTTTT. This translates into CASSAGTSGRANGELFF. Supplemented by reference TRBV5-1 and TRBJ2-2, the full variable domain reads KAGVTQTPRYLIKTRGQQVTLSCSPISGHRSVSWYQQTPGQGLQFLFEYFSETQRNKGNFPGRFSGRQFSNSRSEMNVSTLELGDSALYLCASSAGTSGRANGELFFGEGSRLTVL.

The V call is TRBV18, the J call TRBJ2-3; perhaps TRBD1 as D (6 bases). Germline values: CDR1 KGHSH, CDR2 LQKENI. V lost 6 bases to trimming and J lost 2 bases, with 15 bases between them. The CDR3 consists of 15 residues. The CDR3 region is CASSPGQVTTDTQYF. The CDR3 DNA follows: TGTGCCAGCTCCCCGGGACAAGTCACCACAGATACGCAGTATTTT.

CDR3 amino acids: CASRLSTDTQYF. As DNA, the CDR3 is TGTGCCAGCAGGCTAAGCACAGATACGCAGTATTTT. The rearrangement uses TRBV28 and TRBJ2-3; no clear D gene. Germline-derived CDR1 and CDR2 are MDHEN and SYDVKM. This CDR3 is built from 12 residues. Trimming took off 6 bases at V and 0 bases at J, with 4 bases between the two ends.

The V gene is TRBV11-2, the J gene TRBJ2-1, with 14 bases identical to TRBD2. The CDR3 extends over 15 amino acids. Germline V gives CDR1 SGHAT, CDR2 FQNNGV. Trimming removed 5 bases from V and 9 bases from J; junction bases left unmatched: 6. The CDR3 here is CASSTGTSGRGEQFF. As DNA, the CDR3 is TGTGCCAGCAGCACCGGGACTAGCGGGAGAGGTGAGCAGTTCTTC.

The chain employs TRBV6-1 and TRBJ2-7; D is tentatively TRBD1 or TRBD2 (5 bases each). V shed 6 bases and J shed 2 bases, with 11 bases lying between them. This CDR3 spans 13 amino acids. Germline V gives CDR1 MNHNS, CDR2 SASEGT. CDR3 sequence reads: CASRQTGPYEQYF. CDR3 coding DNA: TGTGCCAGCAGGCAGACGGGACCCTACGAGCAGTACTTC.